The clone carrying this T cell receptor (beta chain) has only a few counts. These data come from a study of early T cells in non-severe SARS-CoV-2 infection. Germline V gene data show CDR1 as SGHTA and CDR2 as FQGNSA. The CDR3 covers 13 residues. V lost 8 bases to trimming and J lost 1 base, with 12 bases between them. Unique molecular identifier tags were affixed to discrete cDNA molecules. Each CDR3 protein is one row after TCRdb ran MiXCR on the 5' RACE reads. The sample includes approximately 77,000 distinct CDR3 sequences, about 12% of them seen just once. The TCR sequence derives from an adult who was a healthcare worker with PCR-confirmed SARS-CoV-2 infection or an uninfected control (not recorded which). Input material: whole blood. The chain employs TRBV7-2 and TRBJ2-7, with D perhaps matching TRBD1 or TRBD2 (5 bases each). The CDR3 here is CASRRDGSYEQYF. The DNA of the CDR3 is TGTGCCAGCCGCCGGGACGGTTCCTACGAGCAGTACTTC.